Given below is one T cell receptor (beta chain) in context. Repertoires were generated with immunoSEQ multiplex PCR, while TCRdb's copy carries only in-frame clones and drops some. The data show 300,000 to 450,000 clones, 85% seen once. These data are taken from a study of Ad26.COV2.S vaccination and SARS-CoV-2 variants. V lost 7 bases, J lost 8 bases, and 7 bases stayed unmatched. Germline V gene data show CDR1 as MNHEY and CDR2 as SVGAGI. The CDR3 length is 14 residues. Treatment described: roughly 18 received Ad26.COV2.S at low or high dose, single or two shots; 5 received placebo; per-sample allocation not given. The study sampled participants on day 63 after the first vaccine or placebo injection.

V gene TRBV6-5 combines with J gene TRBJ2-1, with 11 positions matching TRBD2. This clonotype originated in a person aged 18 to 65 who received the Ad26.COV2.S COVID-19 vaccine or a placebo. Sample: peripheral blood, taken in a trial of Ad26.COV2.S vaccine versus placebo. CDR3 coding DNA: TGTGCCAGCAAAGGGACTAGCGGTTTGCATGAGCAGTTCTTC. This encodes CASKGTSGLHEQFF.